These 8 T cell receptor beta chains originate from one sample sequenced in a study of blood T cells in healthy people across ages. Then a second PCR, running about 7 to 11 cycles, was carried out with a sample-barcoded 5' primer and a J-beta primer mix. TCRdb re-derived calls from the 5' RACE reads in MiXCR, one entry per CDR3 protein. Counted here are about a million distinct CDR3 sequences, roughly two fifths occurring once; the ten biggest clones make up around 12%. Sequenced input: blood. Receptors were obtained from a man younger than 30 in good health.

There are a few counts of this clonotype. The V call is TRBV6-2 or TRBV6-3, the J call TRBJ1-2; D is undetermined. The CDR3 has 12 amino acids. V lost 7 bases to trimming and J lost 3 bases, with 9 bases between them. The germline CDR1 and CDR2 sequences are MNHEY and SVGEGT. The CDR3 loop is CASTSVYYGYTF. In DNA form, the CDR3 reads TGTGCCAGCACCTCGGTCTACTATGGCTACACCTTC.

This clonotype has a handful of counts. For the CDR3, the DNA is TGCAGTGCTAGAGATCTAGGGACTCAGTATGGCTACACCTTC. Translating gives CSARDLGTQYGYTF. The genes are TRBV20-1 and TRBJ1-2, with a weak D call TRBD1 (5 bases). V lost 0 bases and J 5 bases, leaving 13 bases between the germline ends. Germline V lookup: CDR1 DFQATT, CDR2 SNEGSKA (reference sequence). The CDR3 consists of 14 residues.

CDR3 nucleotides: TGTGCCAGCAGCCAAGATCCCGAGCTAGCAGGGAACATTCAGTACTTC. This translates into CASSQDPELAGNIQYF. This chain connects TRBV4-2 to TRBJ2-4; either TRBD1 or TRBD2 may supply D (5 bases each). Germline lookup yields CDR1 LGHNA and CDR2 YNFKEQ. Deletions cut 0 bases from V and 7 bases from J, with 16 bases between. The CDR3 runs 16 residues.

The sample holds a few counts of this clonotype. The chain is built from TRBV10-3 and TRBJ1-1, with 7 bases identical to TRBD1. CDR1 and CDR2 (germline): ENHRY, SYGVKD. V was pared by 0 bases and J by 4 bases, with 8 bases of the junction left unmatched. CDR3 length: 16 amino acids. The CDR3 protein is CAISESTGWKGTEAFF. The CDR3 bases are TGTGCCATCAGTGAGTCGACAGGGTGGAAGGGCACTGAAGCTTTCTTT.

The chain links TRBV5-1 to TRBJ2-1, with 10 bases lining up with TRBD1. The CDR3 is 17 amino acids. The germline gives CDR1 SGHRS, CDR2 YFSETQ. Germline trimming cut 0 bases from V and 5 bases from J; bases unmatched to any gene: 8. For the CDR3, the DNA is TGCGCCAGCAGCTTGGTGGGACAGGGGATAGGGGACAATGAGCAGTTCTTC. Protein: CASSLVGQGIGDNEQFF.

In this sample, this clonotype turned up a few times. The rearrangement uses TRBV7-3 and TRBJ1-4, with D hard to call. This CDR3 is built from 15 residues. V lost 0 bases, J lost 8 bases, and 13 bases lay in between. Germline values: CDR1 SGHTA, CDR2 FQGTGA. Written as DNA, the CDR3 is TGTGCCAGCAGCTTAACCCGGCTTAAGGTGGAAAAACTGTTTTTT. It specifies CASSLTRLKVEKLFF.

This clonotype was detected only a few times. The V call is TRBV4-3, the J call TRBJ2-1; D perhaps matches TRBD1 (6 bases). The end of the DNA is better explained by TRBJ2-7, so the J call may be wrong. The CDR3 length is 14 residues. Germline V CDR1 and CDR2: LGHNA, YSLEER. The CDR3 sequence: CASSQRDTYNEQYF. The CDR3 nucleotides read TGCGCCAGCAGCCAACGGGACACATACAATGAGCAGTACTTC.

CDR3 residues: CSARGDTGGGYTF. The CDR3 DNA is TGCAGTGCTAGAGGGGATACGGGAGGTGGCTACACCTTC. The V gene is TRBV20-1, the J gene TRBJ1-2; no firm D call. Trimming shortened V by 1 base and J by 7 bases, and 13 bases separated the two germline ends. Germline CDR1 and CDR2: DFQATT and SNEGSKA (reference sequence). The CDR3 sequence is 13 residues long.